A selection of T cell receptor beta chains follows, all from one sample in a study of cytomegalovirus exposure and HLA in healthy donors. Produced via immunoSEQ multiplex PCR; TCRdb's table is partial and in-frame only. The sample lists approximately 170,000 clones; more than 60% were seen once. The sample was PBMCs. The origin of the receptors is a woman aged 40 to 55 in good health and CMV-seropositive. The conserved cysteine and the conserved F or W are not part of the CDR3 here. Size tells how often a clone was seen (once, few, many) or the class of an expanded clone, and some rows leave it out.

size: NA; V: TRBV30; J: TRBJ2-2; CDR3: ARNSPNTGELF
size: NA; V: TRBV4-1; J: TRBJ1-1; CDR3: ASSQLGRNTEAF
size: NA; V: TRBV27; J: TRBJ1-4; CDR3: ASSNRDIREKLF
size: once; V: TRBV27; J: TRBJ2-7; CDR3: ASRGMTGAFDEQY
size: few; V: TRBV5-6; J: TRBJ1-5; CDR3: ASSTRQGRQPQH
size: NA; V: TRBV7-9; J: TRBJ2-1; CDR3: ASSLSGDIDNEQF
size: NA; V: TRBV6-6; J: TRBJ1-2; CDR3: ASSPPGQLYGYT
size: NA; V: TRBV9; J: TRBJ2-2; CDR3: ASSGLAGTTGELF
size: once; V: TRBV6-5; J: TRBJ1-2; CDR3: ASSSAGGYGYT
size: NA; V: TRBV7-9; J: TRBJ1-1; CDR3: SSRGTSNTEAF
size: NA; V: TRBV28; J: TRBJ1-1; CDR3: ASSFVSGGPTEAF
size: NA; V: TRBV9; J: TRBJ1-6; CDR3: ASSFRDRETPLH
size: NA; V: TRBV11-3; J: TRBJ1-3; CDR3: ASSPTRGGNTIY
size: NA; V: TRBV5-1; J: TRBJ2-1; CDR3: ASSLGLDSYNEQF
size: NA; V: TRBV7-9; J: TRBJ2-7; CDR3: ASSLSIGGGTYEQY
size: NA; V: TRBV7-8; J: TRBJ2-2; CDR3: ASSTPGQGGAELF
size: NA; V: TRBV10-3; J: TRBJ2-2; CDR3: AMGVAGTNTGELF
size: NA; V: TRBV28; J: TRBJ2-1; CDR3: ASSTSGGLPYNEQF
size: NA; V: TRBV6-6; J: TRBJ1-2; CDR3: ASSTKTGYGYT
size: NA; V: TRBV7-8; J: TRBJ2-1; CDR3: ASSLTSGGANEQF
size: NA; V: TRBV28; J: TRBJ1-2; CDR3: ASSPGRAGVGYGYT
size: NA; V: TRBV6-1; J: TRBJ2-1; CDR3: ASSANRGEQF
size: NA; V: TRBV5-6; J: TRBJ2-7; CDR3: ASSLARFAYEQY
size: NA; V: TRBV5-1; J: TRBJ2-7; CDR3: ASSLKYEQY
size: NA; V: TRBV27; J: TRBJ2-3; CDR3: ASREVGGTDTQY